The present entry profiles one T cell receptor (beta chain) with its context. Germline lookup yields CDR1 SGHRS and CDR2 YFSETQ. CDR3 length: 18 residues. Trimming left V 1 base short and J 1 base short, with 17 bases between. The sample comes from a study of T cell clones after liver transplantation. TCRdb's table, derived via immunoSEQ multiplex PCR, lists solely in-frame clones and lacks some. This sample has tens of thousands of clones, with 90% found just once. This TCR was recovered from a human donor who received a liver transplant. Sample: CD4+ T cells from blood, taken before liver transplant. The V gene is TRBV5-1, the J gene TRBJ2-2; possibly TRBD2 for D (5 bases). The chain's CDR3 is CASSLTSSEAKNTGELFF. CDR3 nucleotide sequence: TGCGCCAGCAGCTTGACGAGTAGCGAGGCAAAGAACACCGGGGAGCTGTTTTTT.